One and the same sample provided the 5 T cell receptor beta chains below, sequenced in a study of blood T cell repertoires in COVID-19. Measured with immunoSEQ multiplex PCR; TCRdb has only the in-frame clones, and not every one. Here the sample spans a few hundred thousand clones, 70% to 90% being singletons. Material for sequencing was PBMCs or T cells enriched from blood (not recorded which). Receptors were obtained from a woman aged 40 to 49 who had recovered from COVID-19.

This clone has only one observation. This sequence joins TRBV9 and TRBJ2-3; 15 positions agree with TRBD2. Unmatched junction bases numbered 5, after V lost 2 bases and J lost 1 base. Germline V gene lookup returns CDR1 SGDLS and CDR2 YYNGEE. CDR3 size: 18 residues. CDR3 region: CASSVFGLAGGGTDTQYF. In DNA form, the CDR3 reads TGTGCCAGCAGCGTCTTCGGACTAGCGGGAGGGGGCACAGATACGCAGTATTTT.

The chain has TRBV18 and TRBJ1-4; TRBD1 might be the D (5 bases). The CDR3 runs 17 residues. Trimming removed 1 base at V and 3 bases at J, with 15 bases between. Germline CDR1 and CDR2: KGHSH and LQKENI. The CDR3 DNA sequence: TGTGCCAGCTCACCACTCCCTCCGGGAGGGGCTAATGAAAAACTGTTTTTT. The encoded protein is CASSPLPPGGANEKLFF.

The chain employs TRBV2 and TRBJ2-2; D not certain. Germline V CDR1 and CDR2: SNHLY, FYNNEI. Trimming removed 0 bases from V and 0 bases from J, with 17 bases in between. CDR3 size: 19 residues. The CDR3 reads CASSEAQMVAASNTGELFF. In DNA, the CDR3 is TGTGCCAGCAGTGAAGCACAAATGGTGGCGGCGTCGAACACCGGGGAGCTGTTTTTT.

In its sample, this clone was seen a few times. The chain is built from TRBV11-3 and TRBJ1-1; the D gene is possibly TRBD1 (5 bases). This CDR3 has 16 amino acids. V lost 3 bases and J 2 bases, leaving 16 bases between the germline ends. Germline CDR1 SGHNT, CDR2 YENEEA. The CDR3, as DNA: TGTGCCAGCAGCTTCGCGACGGCGGGGGGTAACACTGAAGCTTTCTTT. It yields the protein CASSFATAGGNTEAFF.

The chain carries TRBV19 and TRBJ2-5; TRBD2 agrees at 11 bases. The CDR3 covers 15 residues. J was trimmed by 5 bases and V by 7 bases; bases with no gene match: 9. Germline CDR1 reads LNHDA; CDR2 reads SQIVND (reference sequence). The CDR3 DNA reads TGTGCCAGTACTTTTACTAGCGGGAGTCTGGAGACCCAGTACTTC. It is translated as CASTFTSGSLETQYF.